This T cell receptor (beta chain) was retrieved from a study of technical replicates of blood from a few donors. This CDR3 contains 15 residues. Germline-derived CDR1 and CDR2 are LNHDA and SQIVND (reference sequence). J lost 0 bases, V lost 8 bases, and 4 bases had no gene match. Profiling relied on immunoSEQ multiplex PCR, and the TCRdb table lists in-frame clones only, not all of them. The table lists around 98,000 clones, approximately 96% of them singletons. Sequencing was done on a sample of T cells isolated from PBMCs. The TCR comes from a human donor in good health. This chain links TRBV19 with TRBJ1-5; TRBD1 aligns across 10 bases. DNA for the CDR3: TGTGCCAGTGGACAGGGGGGATATAGCAATCAGCCCCAGCATTTT. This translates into CASGQGGYSNQPQHF. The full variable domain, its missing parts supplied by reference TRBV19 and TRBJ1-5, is DGGITQSPKYLFRKEGQNVTLSCEQNLNHDAMYWYRQDPGQGLRLIYYSQIVNDFQKGDIAEGYSVSREKKESFPLTVTSAQKNPTAFYLCASGQGGYSNQPQHFGDGTRLSIL.